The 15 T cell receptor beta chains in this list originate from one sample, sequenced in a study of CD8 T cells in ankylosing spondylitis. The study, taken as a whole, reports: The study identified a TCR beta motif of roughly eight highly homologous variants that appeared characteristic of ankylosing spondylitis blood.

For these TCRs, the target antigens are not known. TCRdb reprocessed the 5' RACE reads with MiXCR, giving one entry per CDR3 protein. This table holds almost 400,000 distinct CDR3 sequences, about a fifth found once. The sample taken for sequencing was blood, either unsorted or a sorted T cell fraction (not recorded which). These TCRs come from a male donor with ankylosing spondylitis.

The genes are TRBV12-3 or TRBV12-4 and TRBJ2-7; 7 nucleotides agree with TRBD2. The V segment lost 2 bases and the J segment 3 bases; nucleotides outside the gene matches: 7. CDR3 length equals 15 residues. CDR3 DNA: TGTGCCAGCAGTTTATCGTGGGAGGGCCACTACGAGCAGTACTTC. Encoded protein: CASSLSWEGHYEQYF.

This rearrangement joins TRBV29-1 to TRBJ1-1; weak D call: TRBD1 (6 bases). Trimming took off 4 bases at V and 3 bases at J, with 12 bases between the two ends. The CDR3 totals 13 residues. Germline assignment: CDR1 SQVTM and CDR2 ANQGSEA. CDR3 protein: CSVAQGRYTEAFF. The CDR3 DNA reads TGCAGCGTTGCACAGGGAAGGTACACTGAAGCTTTCTTT.

This CDR3 reads CASSQFPGLAAEHNEQFF. The CDR3 DNA reads as TGTGCCAGCAGCCAGTTCCCGGGACTAGCAGCGGAGCACAATGAGCAGTTCTTC. This chain connects TRBV14 to TRBJ2-1; 9 nucleotides match TRBD2. Germline-derived CDR1 and CDR2 are SGHDN and FVKESK. Losses at the gene ends were 3 bases for V and 5 bases for J; bases not matched to a gene: 14. The CDR3 contains 18 residues.

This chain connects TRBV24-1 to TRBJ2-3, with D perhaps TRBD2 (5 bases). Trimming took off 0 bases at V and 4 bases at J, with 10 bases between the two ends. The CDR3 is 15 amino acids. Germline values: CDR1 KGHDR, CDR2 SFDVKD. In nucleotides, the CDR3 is TGTGCCACCAGTGATTTGAGCGGAGCCCCAGATACGCAGTATTTT. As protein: CATSDLSGAPDTQYF.

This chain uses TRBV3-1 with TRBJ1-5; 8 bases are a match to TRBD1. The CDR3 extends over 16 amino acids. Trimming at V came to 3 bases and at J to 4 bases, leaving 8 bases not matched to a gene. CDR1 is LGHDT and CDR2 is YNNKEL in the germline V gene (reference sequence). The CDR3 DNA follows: TGTGCCAGCAGCCACTCAGGGACAGGTAGGAATCAGCCCCAGCATTTT. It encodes CASSHSGTGRNQPQHF.

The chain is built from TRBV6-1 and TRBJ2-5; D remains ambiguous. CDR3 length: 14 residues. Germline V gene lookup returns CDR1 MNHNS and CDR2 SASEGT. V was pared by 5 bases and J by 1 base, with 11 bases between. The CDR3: CASSPPVPQETQYF. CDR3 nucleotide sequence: TGTGCCAGCAGTCCACCGGTACCCCAAGAGACCCAGTACTTC.

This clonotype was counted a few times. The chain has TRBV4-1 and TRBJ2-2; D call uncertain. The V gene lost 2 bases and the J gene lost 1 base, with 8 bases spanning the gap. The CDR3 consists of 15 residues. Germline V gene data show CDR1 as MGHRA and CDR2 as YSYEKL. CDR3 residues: CASSQSRWNTGELFF. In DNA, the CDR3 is TGCGCCAGCAGCCAATCCAGGTGGAACACCGGGGAGCTGTTTTTT.

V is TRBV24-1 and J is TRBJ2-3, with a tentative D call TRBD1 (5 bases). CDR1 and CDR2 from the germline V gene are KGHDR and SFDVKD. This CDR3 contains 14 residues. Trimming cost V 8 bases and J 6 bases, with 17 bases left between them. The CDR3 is CATTDSGASDTQYF. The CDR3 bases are TGTGCCACCACCGACAGTGGGGCTTCGGATACGCAGTATTTT.

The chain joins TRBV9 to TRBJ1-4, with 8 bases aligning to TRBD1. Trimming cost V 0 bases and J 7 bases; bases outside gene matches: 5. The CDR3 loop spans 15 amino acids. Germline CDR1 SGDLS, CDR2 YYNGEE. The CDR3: CASSVVSGGGEKLFF. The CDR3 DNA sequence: TGTGCCAGCAGCGTAGTCTCAGGGGGCGGTGAAAAACTGTTTTTT.

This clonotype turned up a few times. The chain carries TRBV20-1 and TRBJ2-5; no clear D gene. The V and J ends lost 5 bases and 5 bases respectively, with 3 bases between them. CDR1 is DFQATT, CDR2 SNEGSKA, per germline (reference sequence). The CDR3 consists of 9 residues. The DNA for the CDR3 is TGCAGTGCTCTGGAGACCCAGTACTTC. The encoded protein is CSALETQYF.

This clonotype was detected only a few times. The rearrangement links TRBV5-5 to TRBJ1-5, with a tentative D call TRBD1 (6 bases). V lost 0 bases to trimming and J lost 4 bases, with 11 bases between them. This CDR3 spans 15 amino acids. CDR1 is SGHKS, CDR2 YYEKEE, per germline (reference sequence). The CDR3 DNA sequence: TGTGCCAGCAGCTTGGTGTGGGGGCGGAATCAGCCCCAGCATTTT. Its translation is CASSLVWGRNQPQHF.

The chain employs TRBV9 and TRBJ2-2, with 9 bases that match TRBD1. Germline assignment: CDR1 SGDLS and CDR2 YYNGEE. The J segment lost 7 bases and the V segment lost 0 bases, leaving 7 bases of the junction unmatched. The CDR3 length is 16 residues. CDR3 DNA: TGTGCCAGCAGCGTAGGGGGACAGGGCGTCGGCGGGGAGCTGTTTTTT. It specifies CASSVGGQGVGGELFF.

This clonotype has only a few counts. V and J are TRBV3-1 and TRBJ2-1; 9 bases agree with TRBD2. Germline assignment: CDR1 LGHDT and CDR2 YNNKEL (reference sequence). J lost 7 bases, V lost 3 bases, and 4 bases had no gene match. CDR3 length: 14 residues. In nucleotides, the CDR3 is TGTGCCAGCAGCCACGGCGGGAGGGGAAATGAGCAGTTCTTC. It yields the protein CASSHGGRGNEQFF.

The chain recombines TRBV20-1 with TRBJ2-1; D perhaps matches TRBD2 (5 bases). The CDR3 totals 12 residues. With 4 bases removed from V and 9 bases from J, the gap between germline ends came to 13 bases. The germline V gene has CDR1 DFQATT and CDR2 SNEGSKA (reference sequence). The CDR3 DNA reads TGCAGTGCTAAAACTAGGTGGGGTGAGCAGTTCTTC. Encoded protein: CSAKTRWGEQFF.

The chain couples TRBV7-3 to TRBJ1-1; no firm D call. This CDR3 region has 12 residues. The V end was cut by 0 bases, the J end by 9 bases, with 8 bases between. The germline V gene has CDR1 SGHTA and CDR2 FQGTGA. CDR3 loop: CASSLTGQKAFF. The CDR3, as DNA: TGTGCCAGCAGCTTAACGGGCCAGAAAGCTTTCTTT. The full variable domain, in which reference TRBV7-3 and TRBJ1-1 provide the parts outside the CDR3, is GAGVSQTPSNKVTEKGKYVELRCDPISGHTALYWYRQSLGQGPEFLIYFQGTGAADDSGLPNDRFFAVRPEGSVSTLKIQRTERGDSAVYLCASSLTGQKAFFGQGTRLTVV.